The sample holds a few counts of the clone carrying this TCR beta chain. V lost 7 bases and J 9 bases, leaving 16 bases between the germline ends. From germline, CDR1 is MNHNY and CDR2 SVGAGI (reference sequence). The CDR3 extends over 13 amino acids. TRAV and TRBV primers primed cDNA for both TCRalpha and TCRbeta. Over roughly 20 PCR cycles, TCRs were amplified from a constant-region primer and V-primer adapter. TCRdb independently ran MiXCR on the reads; one entry per CDR3 protein. The profile covers under 95,000 distinct CDR3 sequences, with around 17% appearing a single time and approximately 2.8% taken by the ten largest. This specimen comes from a study of low-dose radiotherapy and immunotherapy resistance in tumors. Study information: Cohort 2, a group dosed every two weeks at 1 Gy per fraction, received 13 Gy in total over 26 weeks. Aspirin was administered orally at 300 mg daily for four cycles, commencing on cycle 1 day 1.

As to time point: before trial treatment. In the RACIN dose-escalation trial, donors got nivolumab plus ipilimumab with aspirin, cyclophosphamide and radiotherapy. Eligibility criteria specified advanced solid malignancies devoid of tumor-infiltrating lymphocytes. V gene TRBV6-6 combines with J gene TRBJ2-1; either TRBD1 or TRBD2 may fit D (7 bases each). The specimen comprised PBMCs, sampled before treatment. The origin of this receptor is a male donor with prostate cancer. The CDR3, as DNA: TGTGCCAGCAATGGGGAGGGGGCTGGTGAGCAGTTCTTC. Amino acids: CASNGEGAGEQFF.